This T cell receptor beta chain is drawn from a study of cytomegalovirus exposure and HLA in healthy donors. Broader study findings: The authors excluded some V segments, including TRBV6-2 and TRBV6-3, as indistinguishable. Looking again later, the authors saw that most CMV-associated TCR beta chains seemed HLA-restricted. Cytomegalovirus-associated status was assigned to 150 to 200 TCR beta chains.

Remarks on this clone: Antigen: not known.

The germline CDR1 and CDR2 sequences are SGDLS and YYNGEE. With V trimmed by 0 bases and J by 7 bases, 7 bases remained unmatched. The CDR3 is 16 residues long. The donors were healthy bone marrow donors. PCR was performed using 60 Vbeta and 13 Jbeta primers. TCRdb's table, derived via immunoSEQ multiplex PCR, lists solely in-frame clones and lacks some. The sample yields 50,000 to 75,000 clones, roughly 80% seen once. The sample consisted of PBMCs. The chain uses TRBV9 and TRBJ2-1; 10 nucleotides line up with TRBD2. The source of this sequence is a woman aged 35 to 49 in good health and CMV-seronegative. The CDR3 loop is CASSVDGLAGVNEQFF. DNA for the CDR3: TGTGCCAGCAGCGTAGATGGGCTAGCGGGAGTTAATGAGCAGTTCTTC.